The next 23 T cell receptor beta chains were all read from a single sample in a study of blood T cells in healthy people across ages. It was with a sample-barcoded 5' primer and a J-beta primer mix that a second PCR of roughly 7 to 12 cycles was run. TCRdb ran MiXCR on the 5' RACE reads and lists one entry per CDR3 protein. The sample contains 800,000 or so distinct CDR3 sequences, about 25% of which appear only once. The sample also formed part of further work on T cells of mothers and their children.

Material for sequencing was blood. The source of these receptors is a boy between 5 and 17 years old in good health.

Only a few counts were recorded for this clonotype. For the CDR3, the DNA is TGCGCCAGCAGCCAAGATCGAGCGGGGCGGAACTACGAGCAGTACTTC. It encodes CASSQDRAGRNYEQYF. V gene TRBV4-3 combines with J gene TRBJ2-5; 7 bases match TRBD2. With the DNA end fitting TRBJ2-7 better, the J assignment may be wrong. The CDR3 runs to 16 residues. Germline V gene lookup returns CDR1 LGHNA and CDR2 YSLEER.

This chain uses TRBV4-2 with TRBJ2-7, with 11 bases aligning to TRBD1. V shed 1 base and J 3 bases; nucleotides not matched to a gene: 5. CDR1 and CDR2 from the germline V gene are LGHNA and YNFKEQ. This CDR3 has 16 amino acids. The CDR3 coding sequence is TGTGCCAGCAGCCAAGTTGGTGGGACAGGGGGCTACGAGCAGTACTTC. It specifies CASSQVGGTGGYEQYF.

The CDR3, as DNA: TGTGCCACCGCGACTAACAACAATGAGCAGTTCTTC. Amino acids: CATATNNNEQFF. The rearrangement uses TRBV2 and TRBJ2-1, with D maybe TRBD2 (5 bases). The CDR3 runs to 12 residues. The V gene lost 10 bases and the J gene lost 5 bases, with 12 bases spanning the gap. CDR1 is SNHLY and CDR2 is FYNNEI in the germline V gene.

The chain links TRBV4-3 to TRBJ1-3; 10 nucleotides match TRBD1. The CDR3 is 22 amino acids. Looked up from germline, CDR1 is LGHNA and CDR2 is YSLEER. J lost 4 bases, V lost 1 base, and 22 bases had no gene match. The CDR3 sequence: CASSQGSSKWTGGPLSGNTIYF. In DNA form, the CDR3 reads TGCGCCAGCAGCCAAGGGTCGTCTAAATGGACAGGGGGTCCGTTGTCGGGAAACACCATATATTTT.

The CDR3 here is CASSFWGATYEQYF. The DNA for the CDR3 is TGTGCCAGCAGTTTTTGGGGGGCCACCTACGAGCAGTACTTC. V is TRBV12-3 or TRBV12-4 and J is TRBJ2-7; D is perhaps TRBD1 or TRBD2 (6 bases each). Trimming left V 3 bases short and J 2 bases short, with 11 bases between. This CDR3 region has 14 residues.

The DNA of the CDR3 is TGTGCCAGCAGCCAAGCTAGGGGTAGATACTACAATGAGCAGTTCTTC. Translating gives CASSQARGRYYNEQFF. The gene calls are TRBV3-1 and TRBJ2-1, with D perhaps TRBD1 (5 bases). The germline CDR1 and CDR2 sequences are LGHDT and YNNKEL (reference sequence). The V end was cut by 1 base, the J end by 3 bases, with 13 bases between. The length of the CDR3 is 16 residues.

This clonotype was picked up a small number of times. The V gene is TRBV7-2, the J gene TRBJ2-5; D is unresolved. The CDR3 loop spans 13 amino acids. From germline, CDR1 is SGHTA and CDR2 FQGNSA. The V and J ends lost 2 bases and 3 bases respectively, with 7 bases between them. The CDR3 DNA follows: TGTGCCAGCAGCTTAACCCTAGAAGAGACCCAGTACTTC. Translation gives CASSLTLEETQYF.

V usage is TRBV6-4 and J usage is TRBJ2-1, with TRBD1 identical over 11 bases. The CDR3 loop spans 14 amino acids. J lost 8 bases, V lost 6 bases, and 6 bases had no gene match. Germline-derived CDR1 and CDR2 are MRHNA and SNTAGT. CDR3 protein: CASSAGTGGDEQFF. In nucleotides, the CDR3 is TGTGCCAGCAGCGCCGGGACAGGGGGGGATGAGCAGTTCTTC.

This clonotype showed up just a few times. The rearrangement uses TRBV24-1 and TRBJ2-1; D perhaps matches TRBD2 (6 bases). CDR3 length: 16 amino acids. V lost 7 bases and J 8 bases, leaving 23 bases between the germline ends. The germline CDR1 and CDR2 sequences are KGHDR and SFDVKD. CDR3 coding DNA: TGTGCCACCAGGGCTCGGAGGGCTGGGAATGGGGATGAGCAGTTCTTC. It specifies CATRARRAGNGDEQFF.

The J gene is TRBJ2-1, the V gene TRBV14; D remains ambiguous. This CDR3 has 12 residues. Germline-derived CDR1 and CDR2 are SGHDN and FVKESK. Trimming cost V 0 bases and J 7 bases, with 4 bases left between them. The CDR3: CASSQEANEQFF. The CDR3 DNA reads as TGTGCCAGCAGCCAAGAGGCAAATGAGCAGTTCTTC.

In the case of this clonotype: Relative to the germline gene, one junction end is altered; a read error may explain this. As DNA, the CDR3 is TGTGCCGGCAGTTTTGCGGACTTCGACAATGAGCAGTTCTTC. Protein product: CAGSFADFDNEQFF. V is TRBV12-3 or TRBV12-4 and J is TRBJ2-1, with a possible D match to TRBD2 (5 bases). CDR3 size: 14 residues.

The V gene is TRBV6-5, the J gene TRBJ1-1; D is possibly TRBD1 (6 bases). Germline loops: CDR1 MNHEY, CDR2 SVGAGI. Trimming cost V 3 bases and J 1 base, with 15 bases left between them. CDR3 size: 16 residues. CDR3 bases: TGTGCCAGCAGTTATTTACAGGGAGTTGGGAACACTGAAGCTTTCTTT. The encoded protein is CASSYLQGVGNTEAFF.

The J gene is TRBJ1-1, the V gene TRBV28; 8 bases map to TRBD1. The trim removed 4 bases at V and 4 bases at J, leaving 5 bases unmatched. From germline, CDR1 is MDHEN and CDR2 SYDVKM. This CDR3 has 14 residues. CDR3 loop: CASSSQGARTEAFF. Written as DNA, the CDR3 is TGTGCCAGCAGTTCCCAGGGGGCGCGCACTGAAGCTTTCTTT.

This clonotype occurred a few times. This sequence joins TRBV19 and TRBJ2-1; D is possibly TRBD1 (5 bases). This CDR3 is 13 amino acids long. V was trimmed by 3 bases and J by 4 bases, leaving 7 bases between them. CDR1 and CDR2 (germline): LNHDA, SQIVND (reference sequence). For the CDR3, the DNA is TGTGCCAGTAGTATCGCAGGGTACAATGAGCAGTTCTTC. Translated: CASSIAGYNEQFF.

V is TRBV20-1 and J is TRBJ1-3; D not certain. The CDR3 runs to 18 residues. Trimming pared 0 bases from V and 0 bases from J, leaving 18 bases between. Germline CDR1 and CDR2: DFQATT and SNEGSKA (reference sequence). The CDR3 reads CSAREEEIKISSGNTIYF. CDR3 nucleotides: TGCAGTGCTAGAGAAGAGGAGATTAAGATTAGCTCTGGAAACACCATATATTTT.

The chain recombines TRBV3-1 with TRBJ2-7, with D unresolved. The V gene's germline CDR1 is LGHDT and CDR2 YNNKEL (reference sequence). The CDR3 is 13 amino acids. The germline V and J ends were trimmed by 2 bases and 7 bases, with 12 bases remaining between them. The CDR3 reads CASSQIALVEQYF. CDR3 sequence (DNA): TGTGCCAGCAGCCAAATAGCCCTGGTGGAGCAGTACTTC.

This clonotype was detected only a few times. The chain links TRBV28 to TRBJ2-7, with a tentative D call TRBD2 (7 bases). The V and J ends lost 4 bases and 3 bases respectively, with 16 bases between them. The CDR3 is made up of 15 amino acids. Germline lookup yields CDR1 MDHEN and CDR2 SYDVKM. As DNA, the CDR3 is TGTGCCAGCAGTTCCCGGGCGGGGGCTTTCTACGAGCAGTACTTC. Amino acids: CASSSRAGAFYEQYF.

The chain employs TRBV20-1 and TRBJ1-6; D gene uncertain. V lost 3 bases and J 0 bases, leaving 15 bases between the germline ends. Per the germline V gene, CDR1 is DFQATT and CDR2 is SNEGSKA (reference sequence). This CDR3 is 17 amino acids long. In nucleotides, the CDR3 is TGCAGTGCTAGGGTGGCGGGCTCGGCCTCCTATAATTCACCCCTCCACTTT. Protein product: CSARVAGSASYNSPLHF.

The chain couples TRBV7-9 to TRBJ2-2; D gene uncertain. CDR1 is SEHNR, CDR2 FQNEAQ, per germline (reference sequence). V shed 9 bases and J shed 6 bases, with 8 bases lying between them. The CDR3 loop spans 11 amino acids. CDR3 protein: CASAGAGELFF. The CDR3 DNA reads as TGTGCCAGTGCCGGAGCCGGGGAGCTGTTTTTT.

V and J are TRBV7-2 and TRBJ2-7; no clear D. Germline CDR1 and CDR2: SGHTA and FQGNSA. Trimming left V 1 base short and J 10 bases short, with 11 bases between. This CDR3 contains 12 residues. DNA for the CDR3: TGTGCCAGCAGCTTAGAAGTAGGCCTCCAGTACTTC. Its protein product is CASSLEVGLQYF.

This rearrangement joins TRBV7-6 to TRBJ1-6; weak D call: TRBD1 (5 bases). Germline CDR1 and CDR2: SGHVS and FNYEAQ. V lost 5 bases and J lost 9, with 17 bases in between. This CDR3 is 15 amino acids long. CDR3 sequence: CASSPETAPGSPLHF. The DNA for the CDR3 is TGTGCCAGCAGCCCGGAGACAGCGCCTGGTTCACCCCTCCACTTT.

The V gene is TRBV4-1, the J gene TRBJ2-7, with 9 bases lining up with TRBD2. Germline V gene lookup returns CDR1 MGHRA and CDR2 YSYEKL. J gave up 3 bases and V 0 bases, and 9 bases lay outside the gene matches. The CDR3 runs 17 residues. CDR3 in DNA: TGCGCCAGCAGCCAAGATTGGTTGCGGGGGGGCCGCTACGAGCAGTACTTC. Encoded protein: CASSQDWLRGGRYEQYF.

CDR3 bases: TGTGCCAGCAGAGACAGGCCGAACTCTGGGGCCAACGTCCTGACTTTC. Residues: CASRDRPNSGANVLTF. The genes are TRBV5-5 and TRBJ2-6, with D tentatively TRBD1 (6 bases). V was cut by 5 bases and J by 0 bases, with 12 bases left in between. The CDR3 has 16 amino acids. Germline V lookup: CDR1 SGHKS, CDR2 YYEKEE (reference sequence).